The present TCR beta chain was sequenced within a study of blood T cell repertoires in COVID-19. Study at large: Acute and convalescent COVID-19 specimens originated in the United States, Italy and Spain. T cells, B-cell-depleted T cells, or PBMCs supplied cDNA or gDNA.

Original methodology: Amplified reference gene primers provided the basis for estimating nucleated cell counts. The repertoire was sequenced with immunoSEQ multiplex PCR; TCRdb's copy has only in-frame clones and lacks some. V and J calls and clone size follow that table, whereas D and trimming were derived from the DNA. The sample yields fewer than 250,000 clones, about 83% seen once. The CDR3 sequence is 16 residues long. V lost 5 bases and J lost 2, with 17 bases in between. Germline CDR1 MDHEN, CDR2 SYDVKM. This chain joins TRBV28 and TRBJ2-3; D may be TRBD1 (7 bases). The receptor was isolated from a woman aged 50 to 60 with acute or convalescent COVID-19. The specimen sequenced was peripheral blood. The CDR3 nucleotides are TGTGCCAGCAGTCGTCAGGGGGGTCTAAACACAGATACGCAGTATTTT. It yields the protein CASSRQGGLNTDTQYF.